This T cell receptor beta chain was obtained from a study of cytomegalovirus exposure and HLA in healthy donors. Across the whole study: Among the 398 genotyped donors, approximately 82% were placed in the Caucasian-associated ancestry cluster. Findings and limits, study-wide: A few of the chains that were CMV-associated were confirmed in vitro to be specific for CMV antigens. Prior analysis indicated that the majority of TCR beta V segments exhibited productivity approximately 87% or approximately 30% of the time.

With 60 Vbeta and 13 Jbeta primers, the PCR was carried out. TCRdb's table, derived via immunoSEQ multiplex PCR, lists solely in-frame clones and lacks some. The sample yields about 200,000 clones, less than 90% seen once. CDR3 length equals 15 residues. Germline lookup yields CDR1 MNHNS and CDR2 SASEGT. Remarks on this clone: Its antigen is as yet unknown. Compared with germline, one end of the junction differs, possibly owing to a read error.

The clonotype was recovered from a woman aged 25 to 39 in good health and CMV-seronegative. Material: PBMCs. The rearrangement links TRBV6-1 to TRBJ2-3, with 12 bases lining up with TRBD2. CDR3 DNA: TGTGCCAGCAGGAAACTAGCGGGGGGTCACGGGGGTCAGTGTTTT. Protein: CASRKLAGGHGGQCF.